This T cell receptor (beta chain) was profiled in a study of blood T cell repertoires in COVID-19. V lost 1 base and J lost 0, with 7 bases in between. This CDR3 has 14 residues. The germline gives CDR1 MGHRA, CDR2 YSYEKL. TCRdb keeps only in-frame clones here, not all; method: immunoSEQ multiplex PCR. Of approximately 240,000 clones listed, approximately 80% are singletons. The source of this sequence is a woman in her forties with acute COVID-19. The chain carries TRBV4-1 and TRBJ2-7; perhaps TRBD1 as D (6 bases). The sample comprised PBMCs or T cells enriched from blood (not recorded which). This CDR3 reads CASSQAGDSYEQYF. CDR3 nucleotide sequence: TGCGCCAGCAGCCAAGCAGGGGACTCCTACGAGCAGTACTTC.